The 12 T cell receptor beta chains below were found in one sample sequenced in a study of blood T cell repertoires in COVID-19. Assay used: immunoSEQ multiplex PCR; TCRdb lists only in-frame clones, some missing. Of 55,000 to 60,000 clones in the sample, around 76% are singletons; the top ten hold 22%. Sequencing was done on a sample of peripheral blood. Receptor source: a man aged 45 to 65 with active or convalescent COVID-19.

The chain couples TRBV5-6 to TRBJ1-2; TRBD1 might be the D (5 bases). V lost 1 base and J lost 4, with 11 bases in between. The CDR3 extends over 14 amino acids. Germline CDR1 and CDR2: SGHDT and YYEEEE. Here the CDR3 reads CASSLWGGTYGYTF. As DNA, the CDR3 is TGTGCCAGCAGCTTGTGGGGAGGGACCTATGGCTACACCTTC.

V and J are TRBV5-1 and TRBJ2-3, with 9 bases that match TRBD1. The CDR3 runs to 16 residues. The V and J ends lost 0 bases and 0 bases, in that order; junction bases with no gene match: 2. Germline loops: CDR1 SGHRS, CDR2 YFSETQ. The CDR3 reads CASSLEGTGSTDTQYF. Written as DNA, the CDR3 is TGCGCCAGCAGCTTGGAAGGGACAGGGAGCACAGATACGCAGTATTTT.

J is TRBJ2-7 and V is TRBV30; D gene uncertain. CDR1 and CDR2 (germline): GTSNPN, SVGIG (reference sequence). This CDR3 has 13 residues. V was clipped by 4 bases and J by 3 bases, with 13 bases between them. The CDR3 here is CAWTLELHYEQYF. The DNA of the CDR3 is TGTGCCTGGACTTTGGAGCTCCACTACGAGCAGTACTTC.

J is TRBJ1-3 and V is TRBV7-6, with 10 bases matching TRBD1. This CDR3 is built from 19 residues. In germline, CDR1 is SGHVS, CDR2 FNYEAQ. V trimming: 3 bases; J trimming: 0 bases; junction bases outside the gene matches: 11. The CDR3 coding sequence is TGTGCCAGCAGCTTTCTCGGGACAGGGGCTTTCGGCTCTGGAAACACCATATATTTT. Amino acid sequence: CASSFLGTGAFGSGNTIYF. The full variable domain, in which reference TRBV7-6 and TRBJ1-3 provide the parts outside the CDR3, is GAGVSQSPRYKVTKRGQDVALRCDPISGHVSLYWYRQALGQGPEFLTYFNYEAQQDKSGLPNDRFSAERPEGSISTLTIQRTEQRDSAMYRCASSFLGTGAFGSGNTIYFGEGSWLTVV.

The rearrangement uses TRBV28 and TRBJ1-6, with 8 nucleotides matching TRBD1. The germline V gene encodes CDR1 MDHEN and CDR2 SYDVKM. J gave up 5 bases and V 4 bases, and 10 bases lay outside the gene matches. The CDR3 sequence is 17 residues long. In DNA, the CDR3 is TGTGCCAGCAGTTCTCCCTACGGGACAGGAAATAATTCACCCCTCCACTTT. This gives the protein CASSSPYGTGNNSPLHF.

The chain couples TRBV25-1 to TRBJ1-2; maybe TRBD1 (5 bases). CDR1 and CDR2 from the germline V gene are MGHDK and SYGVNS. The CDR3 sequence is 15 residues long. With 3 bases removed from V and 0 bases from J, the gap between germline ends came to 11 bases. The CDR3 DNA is TGTGCCAGCAGTGAGTCCAGGGAAGCTAACTATGGCTACACCTTC. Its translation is CASSESREANYGYTF.

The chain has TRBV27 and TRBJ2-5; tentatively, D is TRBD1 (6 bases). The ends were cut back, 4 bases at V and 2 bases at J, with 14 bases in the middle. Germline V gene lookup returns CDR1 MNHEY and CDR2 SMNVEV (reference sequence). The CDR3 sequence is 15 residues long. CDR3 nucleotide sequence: TGTGCCAGCAGTTCGTTGGGAAGGGGGCAAGAGACCCAGTACTTC. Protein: CASSSLGRGQETQYF.

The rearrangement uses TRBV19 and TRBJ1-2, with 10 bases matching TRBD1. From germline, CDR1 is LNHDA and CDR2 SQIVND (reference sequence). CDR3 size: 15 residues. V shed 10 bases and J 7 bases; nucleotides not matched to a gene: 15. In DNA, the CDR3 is TGTGCCACTATTGAAGTCAGACAGGGGGCAGTTGGCTACACCTTC. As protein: CATIEVRQGAVGYTF.

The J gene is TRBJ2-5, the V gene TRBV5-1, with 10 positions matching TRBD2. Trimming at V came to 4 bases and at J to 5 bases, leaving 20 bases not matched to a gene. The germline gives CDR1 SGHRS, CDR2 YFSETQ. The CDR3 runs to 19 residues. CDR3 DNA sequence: TGCGCCAGCAGCCCACGACAGGGTACTAAGCGGGAGGGCTGGGAGACCCAGTACTTC. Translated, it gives CASSPRQGTKREGWETQYF.

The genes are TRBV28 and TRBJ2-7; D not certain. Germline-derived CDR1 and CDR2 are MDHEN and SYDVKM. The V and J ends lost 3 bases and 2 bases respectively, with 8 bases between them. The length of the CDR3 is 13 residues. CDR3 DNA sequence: TGTGCCAGCAGTTTTCACAGAACCTACGAGCAGTACTTC. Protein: CASSFHRTYEQYF. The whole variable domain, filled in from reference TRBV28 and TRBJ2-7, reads DVKVTQSSRYLVKRTGEKVFLECVQDMDHENMFWYRQDPGLGLRLIYFSYDVKMKEKGDIPEGYSVSREKKERFSLILESASTNQTSMYLCASSFHRTYEQYFGPGTRLTVT.

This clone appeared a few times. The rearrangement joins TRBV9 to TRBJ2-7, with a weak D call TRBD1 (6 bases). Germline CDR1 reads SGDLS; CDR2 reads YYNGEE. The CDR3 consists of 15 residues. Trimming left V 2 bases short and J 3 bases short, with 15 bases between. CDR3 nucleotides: TGTGCCAGCAGCGTTACCCCCGACAGGTTCTACGAGCAGTACTTC. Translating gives CASSVTPDRFYEQYF.

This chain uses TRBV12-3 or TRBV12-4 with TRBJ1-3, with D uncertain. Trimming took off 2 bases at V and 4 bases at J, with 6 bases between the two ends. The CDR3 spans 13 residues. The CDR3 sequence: CASSLWAGNTIYF. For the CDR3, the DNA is TGTGCCAGCAGTTTATGGGCCGGAAACACCATATATTTT.